These 18 T cell receptor beta chains originate from one sample sequenced in a study of shared clonotypes between healthy human individuals. Repertoires were generated with immunoSEQ multiplex PCR, while TCRdb's copy carries only in-frame clones and drops some. The sample includes roughly 2,500,000 clones, roughly 93% of them seen just once. Sequencing input: naive CD4+ T cells from PBMCs. The subset is: CD45RA+ positively selected. The receptors were gathered from a man younger than 35 in good health. Some clones in this sample may be carry-over from other donors' samples.

The chain joins TRBV7-9 to TRBJ1-5; D is uncertain. Germline V gene sequence: CDR1 SEHNR, CDR2 FQNEAQ (reference sequence). The V gene lost 10 bases and the J gene lost 0 bases, with 13 bases spanning the gap. The CDR3 is 14 residues long. CDR3 nucleotide sequence: TGTGCCACCACTGGCCCCTATAGCAATCAGCCCCAGCATTTT. Residues: CATTGPYSNQPQHF.

The V call is TRBV7-9, the J call TRBJ2-3, with TRBD2 as a possible D gene (7 bases). The CDR3 runs 13 residues. The V end lost 6 bases, the J end lost 6 bases, and 13 bases lay between the germline ends. The germline gives CDR1 SEHNR, CDR2 FQNEAQ (reference sequence). The CDR3 DNA reads as TGTGCCAGCAGGATAGGGGGGGCTGATACGCAGTATTTT. This codes for CASRIGGADTQYF.

V gene TRBV9 combines with J gene TRBJ2-7; TRBD2 agrees at 14 bases. There are 17 residues in the CDR3. V was clipped by 4 bases and J by 1 base; unmatched bases: 7. Germline V gives CDR1 SGDLS, CDR2 YYNGEE. In DNA, the CDR3 is TGTGCCAGCAGCATAGGACTAGCGGGAGGATTATCCTACGAGCAGTACTTC. Amino acids: CASSIGLAGGLSYEQYF. The variable domain in full, completed from reference TRBV9 and TRBJ2-7, reads DSGVTQTPKHLITATGQRVTLRCSPRSGDLSVYWYQQSLDQGLQFLIQYYNGEERAKGNILERFSAQQFPDLHSELNLSSLELGDSALYFCASSIGLAGGLSYEQYFGPGTRLTVT.

The J gene is TRBJ2-2, the V gene TRBV5-1, with 7 bases identical to TRBD1. Germline-derived CDR1 and CDR2 are SGHRS and YFSETQ. J lost 6 bases, V lost 5 bases, and 1 base had no gene match. The CDR3 is 12 amino acids. In DNA form, the CDR3 reads TGCGCCAGCAGAACAGGGGCCGGGGAGCTGTTTTTT. Protein sequence: CASRTGAGELFF.

The V gene is TRBV11-1, the J gene TRBJ2-7; D unresolved. Per the germline V gene, CDR1 is SGHAT and CDR2 is FQDESV (reference sequence). There are 14 residues in the CDR3. Trimming removed 2 bases at V and 0 bases at J, with 8 bases between. CDR3 in DNA: TGTGCCAGCAGCTTAAGACGGGCCTCCTACGAGCAGTACTTC. This translates into CASSLRRASYEQYF.

The chain employs TRBV5-4 and TRBJ2-3; the D is unclear. The V end lost 5 bases, the J end lost 6 bases, and 7 bases lay between the germline ends. This CDR3 spans 11 amino acids. The germline gives CDR1 SGHNT, CDR2 YYREEE (reference sequence). The CDR3 DNA follows: TGTGCCAGCAGACTCGGGGATACGCAGTATTTT. Its translation: CASRLGDTQYF.

The V and J genes are TRBV6-9 and TRBJ2-1; 7 bases match TRBD2. CDR1 is MNHGY and CDR2 is SVAAGI in the germline V gene. The CDR3 consists of 16 residues. Trimming cost V 4 bases and J 9 bases; bases outside gene matches: 15. The CDR3 reads CASSSRREFPPGEQFF. CDR3 in DNA: TGTGCCAGCAGTTCGAGGCGGGAGTTCCCTCCAGGTGAGCAGTTCTTC.

The chain joins TRBV19 to TRBJ2-7; D gene ambiguous. Trimming removed 7 bases from V and 1 base from J, with 14 bases in between. The V gene's germline CDR1 is LNHDA and CDR2 SQIVND (reference sequence). The CDR3 runs to 14 residues. The CDR3 bases are TGTGCCAGTACCCCAGGTCGGCGTTCCTACGAGCAGTACTTC. It specifies CASTPGRRSYEQYF. Variable domain in full (rest from reference TRBV19 and TRBJ2-7): DGGITQSPKYLFRKEGQNVTLSCEQNLNHDAMYWYRQDPGQGLRLIYYSQIVNDFQKGDIAEGYSVSREKKESFPLTVTSAQKNPTAFYLCASTPGRRSYEQYFGPGTRLTVT.

This chain connects TRBV5-5 to TRBJ1-2; D is undetermined. Trimming stripped 4 bases from V and 8 bases from J, with 12 bases between. The CDR3 loop spans 12 amino acids. Germline loops: CDR1 SGHKS, CDR2 YYEKEE (reference sequence). The CDR3 protein is CASSGRLGGYTF. CDR3 sequence (DNA): TGTGCCAGCAGCGGGCGGTTAGGCGGCTACACCTTC. Based on the CDR3 plus reference TRBV5-5 and TRBJ1-2, the full variable domain is DAGVTQSPTHLIKTRGQQVTLRCSPISGHKSVSWYQQVLGQGPQFIFQYYEKEERGRGNFPDRFSARQFPNYSSELNVNALLLGDSALYLCASSGRLGGYTFGSGTRLTVV.

This chain links TRBV6-6 with TRBJ2-3; no clear D. Germline values: CDR1 MNHNY, CDR2 SVGAGI (reference sequence). There are 13 residues in the CDR3. Deletions cut 6 bases from V and 8 bases from J, with 15 bases between. The CDR3 nucleotides read TGTGCCAGCAGCCCCCCAGGAGCAGGTACGCAGTATTTT. This sequence encodes CASSPPGAGTQYF.

This clone was counted only a few times. The chain combines TRBV2 with TRBJ2-6; D remains ambiguous. This CDR3 spans 14 amino acids. V dropped 2 bases and J dropped 4 bases, with 6 bases sitting between them. The germline V gene has CDR1 SNHLY and CDR2 FYNNEI. The CDR3 here is CASSELSGANVLTF. The CDR3 DNA reads TGTGCCAGCAGTGAACTATCAGGGGCCAACGTCCTGACTTTC.

The V gene is TRBV5-1, the J gene TRBJ1-1, with a tentative D call TRBD1 (5 bases). The germline V and J ends were trimmed by 3 bases and 4 bases, with 13 bases remaining between them. Looked up from germline, CDR1 is SGHRS and CDR2 is YFSETQ. The CDR3 covers 14 residues. The CDR3 here is CASSSRGVGTEAFF. In DNA form, the CDR3 reads TGCGCCAGCAGCTCCCGGGGGGTGGGCACTGAAGCTTTCTTT. Full variable domain (outside the CDR3, taken from reference TRBV5-1 and TRBJ1-1): KAGVTQTPRYLIKTRGQQVTLSCSPISGHRSVSWYQQTPGQGLQFLFEYFSETQRNKGNFPGRFSGRQFSNSRSEMNVSTLELGDSALYLCASSSRGVGTEAFFGQGTRLTVV.

This chain uses TRBV6-5 with TRBJ2-7; D may be TRBD2 (7 bases). Trimming removed 2 bases at V and 2 bases at J, with 13 bases between. Per germline, CDR1 MNHEY and CDR2 SVGAGI. The CDR3 is 15 residues long. This CDR3 is CASSYVGGPPYEQYF. The CDR3 region has the DNA TGTGCCAGCAGTTACGTGGGGGGGCCCCCCTACGAGCAGTACTTC.

This CDR3 is CASSPQSAPTETQYF. The CDR3 DNA reads as TGTGCCAGCAGCCCTCAGTCGGCACCGACGGAGACCCAGTACTTC. The chain recombines TRBV28 with TRBJ2-5; D is unclear. This CDR3 has 15 amino acids. Looked up from germline, CDR1 is MDHEN and CDR2 is SYDVKM. V gave up 6 bases and J gave up 5 bases, with 19 bases separating them.

The V call is TRBV2, the J call TRBJ1-1, with 7 bases lining up with TRBD1. The CDR3 covers 13 residues. Germline CDR1 and CDR2: SNHLY and FYNNEI. Trimming at V came to 4 bases and at J to 7 bases, leaving 6 bases not matched to a gene. CDR3 residues: CASSGQGIDEAFF. Here the CDR3 DNA reads TGTGCCAGCAGTGGACAGGGAATCGATGAAGCTTTCTTT.

Turning to this clone: At one of its ends the junction is not consistent with the germline gene, which may arise from a read error. V and J are TRBV6-5 and TRBJ1-1; D gene ambiguous. Germline V lookup: CDR1 MNHEY, CDR2 SVGAGI. This CDR3 contains 14 residues. The CDR3 sequence is CASRSGVGGTKAFF. Here the CDR3 DNA reads TGTGCCAGCAGGTCTGGGGTGGGAGGCACTAAAGCTTTCTTT.

V is TRBV4-1 and J is TRBJ2-1, with D hard to call. The CDR3 has 16 residues. Germline CDR1 MGHRA, CDR2 YSYEKL. The germline V and J ends were trimmed by 8 bases and 5 bases, with 22 bases remaining between them. Written as DNA, the CDR3 is TGCGCCAGCCATAGGTGGTTCGGATCTAGGGACAATGAGCAGTTCTTC. Protein: CASHRWFGSRDNEQFF.

V gene TRBV28 combines with J gene TRBJ2-1; D might be TRBD2 (6 bases). The V gene's germline CDR1 is MDHEN and CDR2 SYDVKM. The CDR3 contains 16 residues. Trimming shortened V by 7 bases and J by 3 bases, and 19 bases separated the two germline ends. The CDR3 sequence is CASTPGGSGLYNEQFF. CDR3 DNA: TGTGCCAGCACTCCTGGAGGGAGCGGTCTCTACAATGAGCAGTTCTTC.